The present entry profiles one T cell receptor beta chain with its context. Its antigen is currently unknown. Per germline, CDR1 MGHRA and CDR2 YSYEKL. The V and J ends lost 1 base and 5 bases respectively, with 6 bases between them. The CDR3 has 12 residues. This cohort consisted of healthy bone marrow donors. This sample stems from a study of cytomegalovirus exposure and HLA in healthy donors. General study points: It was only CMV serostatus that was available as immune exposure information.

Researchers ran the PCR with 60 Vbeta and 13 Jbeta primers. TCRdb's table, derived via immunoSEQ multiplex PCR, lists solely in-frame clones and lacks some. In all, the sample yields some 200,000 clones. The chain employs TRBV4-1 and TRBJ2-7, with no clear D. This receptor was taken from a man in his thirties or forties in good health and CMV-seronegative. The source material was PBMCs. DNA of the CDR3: TGCGCCAGCAGCCAAGGTCCGGACGAGCAGTACTTC. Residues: CASSQGPDEQYF.